What follows are 21 T cell receptor beta chains derived from one specimen sequenced in a study of T cell repertoires in cytomegalovirus infection. For these receptors, no antigen is known. TCRdb fed the reads into MiXCR, producing one record per CDR3 protein. This sample has some 940,000 distinct CDR3 sequences, with about 33% found just once. The input for sequencing was cultured CD8+ T cells from PBMCs, taken from culture after CMV antigen stimulation. These TCRs come from a human donor in good health (CMV status not recorded). Some clones in this sample may be carry-over from other donors' samples.

This sequence joins TRBV6-1 and TRBJ1-2; possibly TRBD1 for D (6 bases). The CDR3 contains 14 residues. In germline, CDR1 is MNHNS, CDR2 SASEGT. V was trimmed by 1 base and J by 6 bases, leaving 12 bases between them. The CDR3 loop reads CASSEEGGLDGYTF. Written as DNA, the CDR3 is TGTGCCAGCAGTGAAGAAGGGGGGCTGGATGGCTACACCTTC.

The J gene is TRBJ1-1, the V gene TRBV7-9; D is unclear. Germline lookup yields CDR1 SEHNR and CDR2 FQNEAQ (reference sequence). This CDR3 spans 15 amino acids. Trimming left V 5 bases short and J 3 bases short, with 16 bases between. The CDR3, as DNA: TGTGCCAGCAGCGCCATGGGCCAGACTTACACTGAAGCTTTCTTT. Its protein product is CASSAMGQTYTEAFF.

This clonotype occurred a few times. The CDR3 reads CASSYTGSSYEQYF. The CDR3 bases are TGTGCCAGCAGCTACACAGGTTCCTCCTACGAGCAGTACTTC. The J gene is TRBJ2-7, the V gene TRBV28; a possible D gene is TRBD1 (5 bases). Trimming cost V 6 bases and J 0 bases, with 12 bases left between them. Germline CDR1 MDHEN, CDR2 SYDVKM. The CDR3 spans 14 residues.

The CDR3 sequence is CASSYGIHGNTIYF. In nucleotides, the CDR3 is TGTGCCAGCAGTTACGGGATACATGGAAACACCATATATTTT. This chain links TRBV6-5 with TRBJ1-3, with D unresolved. Trimming shortened V by 2 bases and J by 3 bases, and 8 bases separated the two germline ends. The CDR3 loop spans 14 amino acids. From germline, CDR1 is MNHEY and CDR2 SVGAGI.

This sequence joins TRBV5-1 and TRBJ2-2; D not certain. The germline gives CDR1 SGHRS, CDR2 YFSETQ. This CDR3 comprises 14 residues. V lost 7 bases to trimming and J lost 3 bases, with 13 bases between them. The CDR3 here is CASGFLGDTGELFF. The CDR3 coding sequence is TGCGCCAGCGGATTCCTTGGAGACACCGGGGAGCTGTTTTTT.

This clonotype was detected many times. The rearrangement links TRBV7-6 to TRBJ1-1; D is uncertain. Per the germline V gene, CDR1 is SGHVS and CDR2 is FNYEAQ. V dropped 6 bases and J dropped 6 bases, with 2 bases sitting between them. The CDR3 runs to 9 residues. The CDR3 DNA reads as TGTGCCAGCAGACCTGAAGCTTTCTTT. As protein: CASRPEAFF.

The rearrangement uses TRBV27 and TRBJ1-6; 7 bases are shared with TRBD1. The V and J ends lost 5 bases and 9 bases, in that order; junction bases with no gene match: 7. The CDR3 is made up of 14 amino acids. CDR1 and CDR2 from the germline V gene are MNHEY and SMNVEV (reference sequence). The CDR3 DNA follows: TGTGCCAGCAGTCCTGGGACAGATATTTCACCCCTCCACTTT. It specifies CASSPGTDISPLHF.

The rearrangement uses TRBV6-1 and TRBJ1-1, with no clear D. V dropped 10 bases and J dropped 0 bases, with 15 bases sitting between them. The length of the CDR3 is 14 residues. Germline values: CDR1 MNHNS, CDR2 SASEGT. CDR3 residues: CATPWAGVNTEAFF. The CDR3 nucleotides read TGTGCCACCCCCTGGGCCGGAGTGAACACTGAAGCTTTCTTT.

This rearrangement joins TRBV5-1 to TRBJ1-1; 9 nucleotides match TRBD1. V shed 2 bases and J 4 bases; nucleotides not matched to a gene: 3. This CDR3 spans 14 amino acids. The germline CDR1 and CDR2 sequences are SGHRS and YFSETQ. CDR3 in DNA: TGCGCCAGCAGCTTCGGACAGGGGCCCACTGAAGCTTTCTTT. Protein: CASSFGQGPTEAFF.

The V gene is TRBV12-5, the J gene TRBJ1-5; weak D call: TRBD1 (6 bases). This CDR3 region has 14 residues. CDR1 and CDR2 from the germline V gene are LGHNT and FRNRAP. Trimming took 1 base from V and 2 from J, leaving 6 bases between them. CDR3 in DNA: TGTGCTAGTGGTTTGGGACAGGGCAATCAGCCCCAGCATTTT. Its protein product is CASGLGQGNQPQHF.

This sequence joins TRBV6-1 and TRBJ2-3, with a tentative D call TRBD1 (6 bases). This CDR3 is built from 16 residues. The V end lost 10 bases, the J end lost 0 bases, and 20 bases lay between the germline ends. CDR1 is MNHNS and CDR2 is SASEGT in the germline V gene. The CDR3, as DNA: TGTGCCATCCAACCTCGACAGGTGAGGAGCACAGATACGCAGTATTTT. This gives the protein CAIQPRQVRSTDTQYF.

This clonotype was counted many times. V and J are TRBV7-2 and TRBJ2-6; D perhaps matches TRBD1 (6 bases). This CDR3 contains 19 residues. Germline V gene lookup returns CDR1 SGHTA and CDR2 FQGNSA. The V and J ends lost 3 bases and 0 bases respectively, with 18 bases between them. The CDR3 sequence is CASSFYHRQDLSGANVLTF. The CDR3 DNA follows: TGTGCCAGCAGCTTCTATCACCGACAGGATCTCTCTGGGGCCAACGTCCTGACTTTC.

V is TRBV20-1 and J is TRBJ2-1; 8 bases agree with TRBD1. This CDR3 has 15 residues. V shed 3 bases and J 4 bases; nucleotides not matched to a gene: 8. The germline gives CDR1 DFQATT, CDR2 SNEGSKA (reference sequence). CDR3: CSARGPGQDYNEQFF. Written as DNA, the CDR3 is TGCAGTGCTAGGGGACCGGGACAGGATTACAATGAGCAGTTCTTC.

This clonotype was counted at least ten times. V usage is TRBV12-3 or TRBV12-4 and J usage is TRBJ2-1, with 12 bases that match TRBD1. The CDR3 runs 16 residues. Trimming removed 6 bases from V and 2 bases from J; junction bases left unmatched: 5. CDR3 in amino acids: CASRTGTGGPYNEQFF. CDR3 DNA: TGTGCCAGCAGGACCGGGACAGGGGGCCCCTACAATGAGCAGTTCTTC.

This clonotype was seen ten or more times. The chain employs TRBV7-4 and TRBJ1-5; D is ambiguous. Germline V gene sequence: CDR1 SGHVT, CDR2 SQSDAQ. The CDR3 spans 14 residues. V lost 3 bases to trimming and J lost 5 bases, with 11 bases between them. The CDR3 loop is CASSFLGEHQPQHF. CDR3 in DNA: TGTGCCAGCAGCTTCCTTGGAGAGCATCAGCCCCAGCATTTT.

The CDR3 sequence: CSAHPEDREDQPQHF. The CDR3 DNA reads TGCAGTGCCCATCCTGAAGACAGGGAGGATCAGCCCCAGCATTTT. The genes are TRBV20-1 and TRBJ1-5, with 7 bases identical to TRBD1. The V and J ends lost 6 bases and 5 bases, in that order; junction bases with no gene match: 13. The length of the CDR3 is 15 residues. Germline CDR1 is DFQATT and CDR2 is SNEGSKA (reference sequence).

The chain has TRBV6-1 and TRBJ2-1; 8 bases line up with TRBD1. This CDR3 has 15 residues. Germline CDR1 MNHNS, CDR2 SASEGT. J was trimmed by 2 bases and V by 1 base; bases with no gene match: 1. CDR3 loop: CASSEGQGPYNEQFF. The CDR3 bases are TGTGCCAGCAGTGAAGGACAGGGGCCCTACAATGAGCAGTTCTTC.

In its sample, this clonotype was seen a few times. CDR3 amino acids: CASSPRASGGPNTGELFF. The CDR3 region has the DNA TGTGCCAGCAGCCCGCGGGCTAGCGGGGGGCCGAACACCGGGGAGCTGTTTTTT. This rearrangement joins TRBV7-3 to TRBJ2-2; 11 bases are a match to TRBD2. V was clipped by 5 bases and J by 0 bases; unmatched bases: 8. The CDR3 has 18 residues. Germline CDR1 and CDR2: SGHTA and FQGTGA.

The rearrangement uses TRBV12-3 or TRBV12-4 and TRBJ1-2; D gene unclear. The CDR3 sequence is 13 residues long. The V and J ends lost 2 bases and 3 bases respectively, with 7 bases between them. The CDR3 loop reads CASSLQPDYGYTF. Written as DNA, the CDR3 is TGTGCCAGCAGTTTACAACCTGACTATGGCTACACCTTC.

This chain links TRBV6-5 with TRBJ1-2, with TRBD1 matching over 9 bases. Germline assignment: CDR1 MNHEY and CDR2 SVGAGI. The CDR3 covers 15 residues. J lost 5 bases, V lost 3 bases, and 7 bases had no gene match. The chain's CDR3 is CASSYHGTGFYGYTF. DNA of the CDR3: TGTGCCAGCAGTTATCACGGGACAGGGTTTTATGGCTACACCTTC.

This clonotype has a count of ten or more. The chain joins TRBV6-5 to TRBJ2-2; the D is unclear. Germline V gene sequence: CDR1 MNHEY, CDR2 SVGAGI. V was pared by 8 bases and J by 3 bases, with 7 bases between. The CDR3 length is 12 residues. Written as DNA, the CDR3 is TGTGCCAGCGGTAGTTACACCGGGGAGCTGTTTTTT. Its translation is CASGSYTGELFF.